A selection of T cell receptor beta chains follows, all from one sample in a study of T-cell memory formation after mild COVID-19. MiXCR, applied by TCRdb to the 5' RACE reads, yields one record per CDR3 protein. Of 240,000 or so distinct CDR3 sequences listed, approximately 10% are singletons. Material for sequencing was PBMCs or a T cell subset sorted from them (not recorded which). The receptors come from a man aged 18 to 29 who had mild COVID-19 (a few samples of this study predate the infection). Cell type and time point are not known. CDR3s leave out the opening cysteine and the closing phenylalanine or tryptophan. The order of the fields is J gene, V gene, CDR3 protein.

J: TRBJ2-4
V: TRBV11-2
CDR3: ASSPRRGLAKNIQY

J: TRBJ2-4
V: TRBV7-2
CDR3: ASSPLDYPGNIQY

J: TRBJ1-2
V: TRBV28
CDR3: ASRPSAEYGYT

J: TRBJ2-7
V: TRBV7-8
CDR3: ASSLDTSGGGSYEQY

J: TRBJ2-5
V: TRBV27
CDR3: ASSPAGFQETQY

J: TRBJ2-1
V: TRBV11-2
CDR3: ASSHGTGGRLSYNEQF

J: TRBJ1-1
V: TRBV7-6
CDR3: ASSPGVSGGNTEAF

J: TRBJ1-2
V: TRBV7-9
CDR3: ASSLGRTVLRGYGYT

J: TRBJ2-1
V: TRBV10-3
CDR3: AISLGGTSGGAGEQF

J: TRBJ2-2
V: TRBV7-9
CDR3: ASSATVGELF